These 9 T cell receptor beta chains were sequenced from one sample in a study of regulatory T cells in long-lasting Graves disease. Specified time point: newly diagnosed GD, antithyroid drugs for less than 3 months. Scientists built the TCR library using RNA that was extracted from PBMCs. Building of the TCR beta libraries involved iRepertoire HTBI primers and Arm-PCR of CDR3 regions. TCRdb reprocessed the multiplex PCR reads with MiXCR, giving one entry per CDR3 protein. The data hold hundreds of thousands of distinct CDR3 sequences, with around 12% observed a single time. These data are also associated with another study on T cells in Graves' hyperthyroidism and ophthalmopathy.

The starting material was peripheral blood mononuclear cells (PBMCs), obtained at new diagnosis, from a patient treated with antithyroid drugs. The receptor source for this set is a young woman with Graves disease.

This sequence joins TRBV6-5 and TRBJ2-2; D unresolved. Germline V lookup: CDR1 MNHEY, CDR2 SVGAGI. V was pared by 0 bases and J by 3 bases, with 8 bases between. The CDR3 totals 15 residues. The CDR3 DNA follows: TGTGCCAGCAGTTACTCGGGTAGGGACACCGGGGAGCTGTTTTTT. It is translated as CASSYSGRDTGELFF.

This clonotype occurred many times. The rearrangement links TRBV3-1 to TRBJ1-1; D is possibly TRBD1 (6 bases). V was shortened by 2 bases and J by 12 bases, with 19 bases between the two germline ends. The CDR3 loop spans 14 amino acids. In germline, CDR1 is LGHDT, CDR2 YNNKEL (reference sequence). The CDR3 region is CASSQRRGGHKTFF. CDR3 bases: TGTGCCAGCAGCCAAAGGAGGGGGGGGCACAAGACTTTCTTT.

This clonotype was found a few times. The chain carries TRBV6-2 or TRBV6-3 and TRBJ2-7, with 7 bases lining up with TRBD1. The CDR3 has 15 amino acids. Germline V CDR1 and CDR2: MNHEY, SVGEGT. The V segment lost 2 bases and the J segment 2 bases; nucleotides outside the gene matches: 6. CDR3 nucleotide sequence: TGTGCCAGCAGTTACGGTCCACAGGGGACCTACGAGCAGTACTTC. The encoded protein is CASSYGPQGTYEQYF.

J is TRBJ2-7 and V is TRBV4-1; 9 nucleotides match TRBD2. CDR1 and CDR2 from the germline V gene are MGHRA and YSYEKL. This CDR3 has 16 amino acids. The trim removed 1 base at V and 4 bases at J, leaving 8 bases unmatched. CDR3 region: CASSQGFASGKYEQYF. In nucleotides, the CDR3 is TGCGCCAGCAGCCAAGGTTTTGCTAGCGGGAAATACGAGCAGTACTTC.

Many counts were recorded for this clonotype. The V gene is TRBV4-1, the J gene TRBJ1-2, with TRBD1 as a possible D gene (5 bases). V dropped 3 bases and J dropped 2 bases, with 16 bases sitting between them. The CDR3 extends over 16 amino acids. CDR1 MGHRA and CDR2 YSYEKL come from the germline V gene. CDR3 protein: CASSHQIIAGNYGYTF. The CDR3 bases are TGCGCCAGCAGCCACCAAATTATCGCAGGGAACTATGGCTACACCTTC.

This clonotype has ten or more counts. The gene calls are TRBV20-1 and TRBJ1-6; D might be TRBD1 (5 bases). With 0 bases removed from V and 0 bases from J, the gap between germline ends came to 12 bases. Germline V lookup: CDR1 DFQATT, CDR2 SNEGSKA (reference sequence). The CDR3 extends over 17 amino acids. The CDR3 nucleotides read TGCAGTGCTAGAGATGAGGGGACGAGCTCCTATAATTCACCCCTCCACTTT. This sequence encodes CSARDEGTSSYNSPLHF.

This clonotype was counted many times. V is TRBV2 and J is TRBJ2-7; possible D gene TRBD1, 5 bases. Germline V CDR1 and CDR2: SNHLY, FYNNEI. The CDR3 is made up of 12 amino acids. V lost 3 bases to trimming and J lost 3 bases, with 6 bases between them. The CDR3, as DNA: TGTGCCAGCAGTGAGGACAACTACGAGCAGTACTTC. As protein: CASSEDNYEQYF.

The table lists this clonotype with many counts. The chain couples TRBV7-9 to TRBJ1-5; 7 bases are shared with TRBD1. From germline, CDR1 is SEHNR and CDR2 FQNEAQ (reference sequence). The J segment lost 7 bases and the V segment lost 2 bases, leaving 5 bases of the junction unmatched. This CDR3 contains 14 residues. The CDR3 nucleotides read TGTGCCAGCAGCTTACGAGGGGGCGGGCAGCCCCAGCATTTT. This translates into CASSLRGGGQPQHF.

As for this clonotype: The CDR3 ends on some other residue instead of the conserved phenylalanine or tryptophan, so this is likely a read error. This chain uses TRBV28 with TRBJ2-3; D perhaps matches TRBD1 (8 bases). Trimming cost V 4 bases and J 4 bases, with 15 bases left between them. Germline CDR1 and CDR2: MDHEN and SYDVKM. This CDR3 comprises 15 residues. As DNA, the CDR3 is TGTGCCAGCAGTTCAGGGGGCGGGAGCGCAGATACGCAGTATTCT. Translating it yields CASSSGGGSADTQYS.